Each of the 6 T cell receptor beta chains below was sequenced from the same sample in a study of vaccination and CD4 T cells after COVID-19. These TCRs' antigens remain unknown. Treatment: approximately 9-day PBMC culture with coronavirus spike peptide pools or control peptides (ViraFEST assay). The assay that was used to sequence DNA from cultured CD4+ T cells was the Oncomine TCR Beta short-read assay. From the PCR reads, TCRdb called clonotypes with MiXCR, one entry per CDR3 protein. The table includes roughly 16,000 distinct CDR3 sequences, roughly 40% detected once. The sample was CD4+ T cells from blood, cultured in vitro. All receptors derive from a human donor who had recovered from COVID-19.

The V gene is TRBV20-1, the J gene TRBJ2-1, with a weak D call TRBD2 (6 bases). The germline CDR1 and CDR2 sequences are DFQATT and SNEGSKA (reference sequence). Trimming pared 4 bases from V and 4 bases from J, leaving 11 bases between. This CDR3 is built from 13 residues. The CDR3 nucleotides are TGCAGTGCTACTAGCGACGATTACAATGAGCAGTTCTTC. Amino acids: CSATSDDYNEQFF.

The rearrangement uses TRBV7-3 and TRBJ1-1; D unresolved. With 10 bases removed from V and 4 bases from J, the gap between germline ends came to 16 bases. The CDR3 runs to 13 residues. Germline values: CDR1 SGHTA, CDR2 FQGTGA. CDR3 protein: CATQITTSTEAFF. DNA for the CDR3: TGTGCCACCCAGATAACGACGAGCACTGAAGCTTTCTTT.

The chain couples TRBV20-1 to TRBJ2-1; tentatively, D is TRBD2 (6 bases). Germline loops: CDR1 DFQATT, CDR2 SNEGSKA (reference sequence). The CDR3 runs to 16 residues. The V end was cut by 0 bases, the J end by 8 bases, with 20 bases between. This chain's CDR3 is CSARDLRGILRDEQFF. CDR3 sequence (DNA): TGCAGTGCTAGAGATCTTCGCGGGATACTTAGAGATGAGCAGTTCTTC.

This clonotype has a handful of counts. This chain joins TRBV28 and TRBJ1-6, with unresolved D. The V end was cut by 7 bases, the J end by 0 bases, with 7 bases between. This CDR3 is 14 amino acids long. The germline CDR1 and CDR2 sequences are MDHEN and SYDVKM. CDR3 sequence reads: CASTQSSYNSPLHF. CDR3 bases: TGTGCCAGCACCCAGAGCTCCTATAATTCACCCCTCCACTTT.

The chain uses TRBV18 and TRBJ2-1; the D gene is possibly TRBD1 (6 bases). The CDR3 runs to 13 residues. Germline V lookup: CDR1 KGHSH, CDR2 LQKENI. Trimming shortened V by 0 bases and J by 10 bases, and 10 bases separated the two germline ends. The CDR3, as DNA: TGTGCCAGCTCACCACCGGGGGCAGGGGAGCAGTTCTTC. As protein: CASSPPGAGEQFF.

Concerning this clonotype itself: At one end the junction does not follow the germline gene, possibly because of a read error. V is TRBV19 and J is TRBJ1-6, with 11 bases that match TRBD1. The germline gives CDR1 LNHDA, CDR2 SQIVND (reference sequence). The CDR3 runs to 17 residues. As DNA, the CDR3 is TGTGCCAGTAGTATAAGTTCGCCGGGACAGGGGGATTCACCCCCCCACTTT. This sequence encodes CASSISSPGQGDSPPHF.